A single sample gave rise to the 5 T cell receptor beta chains below, sequenced in a study of technical replicates of blood from several donors. The protocol was immunoSEQ multiplex PCR, while the TCRdb copy is restricted to in-frame clones and leaves out a portion. The data show about 100,000 clones, almost 96% seen once. The sample was T cells isolated from PBMCs. These TCRs come from a human donor in good health.

The CDR3 protein is CASREQGASLYEQYF. For the CDR3, the DNA is TGTGCCAGCAGGGAACAGGGGGCGAGTCTCTACGAGCAGTACTTC. This rearrangement joins TRBV5-4 to TRBJ2-7; 9 nucleotides agree with TRBD1. V lost 5 bases, J lost 3 bases, and 9 bases stayed unmatched. This CDR3 has 15 amino acids. CDR1 and CDR2 from the germline V gene are SGHNT and YYREEE (reference sequence).

This clone has only a few counts. The chain joins TRBV19 to TRBJ1-2, with D unresolved. This CDR3 spans 15 amino acids. V was cut by 3 bases and J by 6 bases, with 17 bases left in between. Germline CDR1 is LNHDA and CDR2 is SQIVND (reference sequence). In DNA, the CDR3 is TGTGCCAGTAGTATCGTCCGACTGCGAGCGAATGGCTACACCTTC. Translating gives CASSIVRLRANGYTF.

This clone is a singleton in its sample. V is TRBV4-1 and J is TRBJ2-3, with 7 positions matching TRBD2. CDR1 and CDR2 (germline): MGHRA, YSYEKL. The CDR3 has 14 residues. Trimming removed 3 bases from V and 2 bases from J; junction bases left unmatched: 2. CDR3 in amino acids: CASSHLADTDTQYF. The DNA for the CDR3 is TGCGCCAGCAGCCATCTAGCGGACACAGATACGCAGTATTTT.

The rearrangement joins TRBV28 to TRBJ2-7; the match to TRBD1 covers 8 bases. Germline V CDR1 and CDR2: MDHEN, SYDVKM. This CDR3 is 17 amino acids long. J lost 0 bases, V lost 5 bases, and 12 bases had no gene match. DNA for the CDR3: TGTGCCAGCAGTCTCTCTCTAGGGACAGGAAGCTCCTACGAGCAGTACTTC. This encodes CASSLSLGTGSSYEQYF.

The chain is built from TRBV20-1 and TRBJ2-7; no reliable D call. V shed 1 base and J shed 3 bases, with 4 bases lying between them. Per germline, CDR1 DFQATT and CDR2 SNEGSKA (reference sequence). This CDR3 region has 11 residues. CDR3 in DNA: TGCAGTGCTAGAGTAGTCTACGAGCAGTACTTC. Translating gives CSARVVYEQYF.